This paragraph covers one T cell receptor beta chain sequence. The TCR beta profiling, which covered VDJ combination and CDR3 sequence, was carried out using genomic DNA as the template. Each CDR3 protein gets one entry after TCRdb re-called the reads with MiXCR. The data hold about 180,000 distinct CDR3 sequences, with over 40% observed a single time. All patients picked for sequencing had shown, by flow cytometry, an expansion of CD8+CD57+ cells. Patients had received no therapy at the time of blood sampling. The sample belongs to a study of CD8+CD57+ T cells in acquired aplastic anemia. V was trimmed by 4 bases and J by 3 bases, leaving 17 bases between them. The CDR3 has 16 amino acids. From germline, CDR1 is SGHVS and CDR2 FNYEAQ.

The sample consisted of sorted CD4+, CD8+, or CD8+CD57+ T cells (not recorded which) from PBMCs. The chain couples TRBV7-6 to TRBJ2-3; D may correspond to TRBD1 or TRBD2 (6 bases each). This receptor was taken from a human donor with aplastic anemia. In nucleotides, the CDR3 is TGTGCCAGCAGCTCCCCGTTGGGGGGCCGGACAGATACGCAGTATTTT. This codes for CASSSPLGGRTDTQYF.